These 4 T cell receptor beta chains originate from one sample sequenced in a study of T-cell memory formation after mild COVID-19. Via MiXCR, TCRdb re-called the 5' RACE reads, giving one row per CDR3 protein. Of 200,000 to 250,000 distinct CDR3 sequences in the sample, about a sixth were seen once. The material sequenced was PBMCs or a T cell subset sorted from them (not recorded which). These receptors were obtained from a man aged 18 to 29 who had mild COVID-19 (a few samples of this study predate the infection). Cell type and time point are not known.

This clonotype was counted a few times. V gene TRBV14 combines with J gene TRBJ2-1; 12 bases are a match to TRBD2. CDR1 and CDR2 (germline): SGHDN, FVKESK. J gave up 7 bases and V 2 bases, and 0 bases lay outside the gene matches. The CDR3 sequence is 14 residues long. In DNA form, the CDR3 reads TGTGCCAGCAGCCAACTAGCGGGGGGGAATGAGCAGTTCTTC. Translated: CASSQLAGGNEQFF.

The J gene is TRBJ2-1, the V gene TRBV18, with D possibly being TRBD1 (5 bases). V lost 3 bases, J lost 9 bases, and 12 bases lay in between. Germline lookup yields CDR1 KGHSH and CDR2 LQKENI. The CDR3 is made up of 13 amino acids. The CDR3 protein is CASSPKGRGEQFF. CDR3 in DNA: TGTGCCAGCTCACCTAAGGGGCGCGGTGAGCAGTTCTTC.

The J gene is TRBJ2-1, the V gene TRBV4-1; tentative D call: TRBD1 (7 bases). This CDR3 is 15 amino acids long. Trimming stripped 5 bases from V and 4 bases from J, with 15 bases between. Germline V CDR1 and CDR2: MGHRA, YSYEKL. The CDR3 sequence: CASSSQGGAYNEQFF. The CDR3 bases are TGCGCCAGCAGCTCTCAGGGGGGTGCATACAATGAGCAGTTCTTC.

This clonotype was counted a few times. The chain joins TRBV4-3 to TRBJ2-5; possible D gene TRBD2, 5 bases. Germline V lookup: CDR1 LGHNA, CDR2 YSLEER. Trimming stripped 0 bases from V and 5 bases from J, with 13 bases between. There are 15 residues in the CDR3. CDR3 sequence (DNA): TGCGCCAGCAGCCAAGAAATACTAGTTAGGGAGACCCAGTACTTC. Residues: CASSQEILVRETQYF.